The T cell receptor (beta chain) under discussion was sequenced for a study of blood T cells in healthy people across ages. This clonotype was seen just once. The CDR3 totals 15 residues. V was pared by 3 bases and J by 6 bases, with 18 bases between. The germline V gene has CDR1 MNHEY and CDR2 SVGEGT. Then a second PCR, running roughly 7 to 11 cycles, was carried out with a sample-barcoded 5' primer and a J-beta primer mix. TCRdb fed the 5' RACE reads into MiXCR, producing one record per CDR3 protein. This sample has about 1,000,000 distinct CDR3 sequences, with under 55% found just once. This sequence was found in a woman aged 60-75 years in good health. V is TRBV6-2 or TRBV6-3 and J is TRBJ2-7, with a tentative D call TRBD2 (6 bases). Sample: blood. The CDR3 DNA reads as TGTGCCAGCAGTTATGTAGGAGGGAGTGTTTTCGAGCAGTACTTC. Amino acids: CASSYVGGSVFEQYF.